Shown below are 18 T cell receptor beta chains from a single sample sequenced in a study of shared clonotypes between healthy human individuals. Measured with immunoSEQ multiplex PCR; TCRdb has only the in-frame clones, and not every one. Altogether about 770,000 clones are present, around 70% being singletons, with the ten largest covering about 1.7%. Sequenced sample: memory CD4+ T cells sorted from blood. Stated subset: CD45RA-negative fraction. These receptors all stem from a woman under 40 in good health.

The gene calls are TRBV6-5 and TRBJ2-2; D gene uncertain. Germline CDR1 reads MNHEY; CDR2 reads SVGAGI. The CDR3 runs to 14 residues. Trimming stripped 6 bases from V and 4 bases from J, with 12 bases between. The DNA of the CDR3 is TGTGCCAGCAGGGCACTATGGATCACCGGGGAGCTGTTTTTT. It specifies CASRALWITGELFF.

In regard to this clone: Relative to the germline gene, one junction end is altered; a read error may explain this. The chain links TRBV30 to TRBJ1-2; D is perhaps TRBD1 (5 bases). There are 11 residues in the CDR3. CDR1 and CDR2 from the germline V gene are GTSNPN and SVGIG (reference sequence). The DNA for the CDR3 is TGTGCCGGACGCCGTGCCGGGGGTTTGGCCTTC. It encodes CAGRRAGGLAF. Looking up the rest from reference TRBV30 and TRBJ1-2 gives the full variable domain: SQTIHQWPATLVQPVGSPLSLECTVEGTSNPNLYWYRQAAGRGLQLLFYSVGIGQISSEVPQNLSASRPQDRQFILSSKKLLLSDSGFYLCAGRRAGGLAFGSGTRLTVV.

This sequence joins TRBV9 and TRBJ2-2; TRBD2 matches 14 bases. The length of the CDR3 is 17 residues. J gave up 7 bases and V 2 bases, and 7 bases lay outside the gene matches. The germline CDR1 and CDR2 sequences are SGDLS and YYNGEE. CDR3 protein: CASSVDGTSGRFGELFF. In DNA, the CDR3 is TGTGCCAGCAGCGTCGATGGGACTAGCGGGAGATTCGGGGAGCTGTTTTTT.

The gene calls are TRBV27 and TRBJ2-5; D unresolved. Trimming removed 3 bases from V and 5 bases from J, with 13 bases in between. The CDR3 contains 14 residues. CDR1 and CDR2 (germline): MNHEY, SMNVEV (reference sequence). The CDR3 nucleotides are TGTGCCAGCAGTTTTTCTGGTAATTCGGAGACCCAGTACTTC. Protein: CASSFSGNSETQYF.

The rearrangement links TRBV10-3 to TRBJ2-7; the match to TRBD1 covers 7 bases. Trimming cost V 3 bases and J 6 bases; bases outside gene matches: 8. The germline V gene encodes CDR1 ENHRY and CDR2 SYGVKD. The CDR3 runs 14 residues. CDR3 in amino acids: CAISDRDSESEQYF. In DNA, the CDR3 is TGTGCCATCAGTGACCGGGACAGCGAAAGCGAGCAGTACTTC.

This sequence joins TRBV2 and TRBJ1-2; D is unresolved. Germline V gene lookup returns CDR1 SNHLY and CDR2 FYNNEI. Trimming cost V 6 bases and J 2 bases, with 10 bases left between them. CDR3 length: 13 residues. CDR3 loop: CASSRNPNYGYTF. As DNA, the CDR3 is TGTGCCAGCAGCAGGAATCCCAACTATGGCTACACCTTC.

This chain links TRBV28 with TRBJ2-1, with D hard to call. CDR3 length: 17 amino acids. Germline V CDR1 and CDR2: MDHEN, SYDVKM. Trimming pared 5 bases from V and 1 base from J, leaving 18 bases between. The CDR3 reads CASSDLGTITSYNEQFF. CDR3 DNA: TGTGCCAGCAGTGACCTGGGAACTATCACTTCCTACAATGAGCAGTTCTTC.

The chain carries TRBV27 and TRBJ1-5, with TRBD1 matching over 8 bases. The germline gives CDR1 MNHEY, CDR2 SMNVEV (reference sequence). This CDR3 contains 16 residues. The V and J ends lost 5 bases and 1 base, in that order; junction bases with no gene match: 7. This CDR3 reads CASSPRTGISNQPQHF. CDR3 nucleotide sequence: TGTGCCAGCAGTCCGAGGACAGGGATAAGCAATCAGCCCCAGCATTTT.

The chain combines TRBV2 with TRBJ1-5; 10 nucleotides agree with TRBD1. This CDR3 has 16 residues. Germline lookup yields CDR1 SNHLY and CDR2 FYNNEI. With V trimmed by 4 bases and J by 6 bases, 9 bases remained unmatched. The CDR3 sequence is CASSGPGTGESQPQHF. The CDR3 DNA reads as TGTGCCAGCAGTGGACCTGGGACAGGGGAGAGTCAGCCCCAGCATTTT.

This chain links TRBV4-2 with TRBJ2-7; 10 nucleotides match TRBD2. This CDR3 contains 17 residues. Germline CDR1 LGHNA, CDR2 YNFKEQ. With V trimmed by 4 bases and J by 4 bases, 13 bases remained unmatched. CDR3 region: CASSRETGASGRYEQYF. In DNA, the CDR3 is TGTGCCAGCAGCCGGGAAACTGGGGCTAGCGGGAGATACGAGCAGTACTTC.

This clone was found a few times. The chain employs TRBV11-2 and TRBJ2-3; D ambiguous. V gave up 1 base and J gave up 0 bases, with 14 bases separating them. Germline CDR1 SGHAT, CDR2 FQNNGV. The CDR3 sequence is 17 residues long. The CDR3 DNA follows: TGTGCCAGCAGCTTAGTTCCGGCGACTGCTAGCACAGATACGCAGTATTTT. Protein sequence: CASSLVPATASTDTQYF.

This sequence joins TRBV28 and TRBJ2-7; D might be TRBD2 (5 bases). With 6 bases removed from V and 7 bases from J, the gap between germline ends came to 13 bases. Germline CDR1 MDHEN, CDR2 SYDVKM. The CDR3 is 12 residues long. In DNA form, the CDR3 reads TGTGCCAGCAGCCAAACCCCGGGAGAGCAGTACTTC. Its protein is CASSQTPGEQYF.

The chain links TRBV11-2 to TRBJ1-1, with D unresolved. The CDR3 consists of 14 residues. Germline V gene data show CDR1 as SGHAT and CDR2 as FQNNGV. Trimming left V 5 bases short and J 3 bases short, with 13 bases between. The CDR3 is CASSPAWRDTEAFF. CDR3 DNA: TGTGCCAGCAGCCCCGCCTGGAGGGACACTGAAGCTTTCTTT.

The chain links TRBV5-8 to TRBJ1-1; no reliable D call. Germline V gene lookup returns CDR1 SGHTS and CDR2 YDEGEE. The CDR3 is 14 residues long. Trimming removed 2 bases at V and 8 bases at J, with 16 bases between. For the CDR3, the DNA is TGTGCCAGCAGCTTTGTGAGAACGAGGACGGAAGCTTTCTTT. It is translated as CASSFVRTRTEAFF.

The chain is built from TRBV5-1 and TRBJ2-7, with D possibly TRBD1 on 6 matching bases. The ends were cut back, 4 bases at V and 9 bases at J, with 26 bases in the middle. The CDR3 consists of 16 residues. CDR1 and CDR2 (germline): SGHRS, YFSETQ. CDR3 sequence reads: CASSTTNRDQGSRQYF. CDR3 in DNA: TGCGCCAGCAGCACGACGAACCGGGACCAGGGGAGTCGGCAGTACTTC.

This clone came up a few times. This chain uses TRBV2 with TRBJ2-1; tentatively, D is TRBD2 (5 bases). Trimming took 10 bases from V and 6 from J, leaving 22 bases between them. This CDR3 spans 15 amino acids. Germline V lookup: CDR1 SNHLY, CDR2 FYNNEI. CDR3 bases: TGTGCCACCCTAAGGAGGCTAGTAAATGGCAATGAGCAGTTCTTC. It encodes CATLRRLVNGNEQFF.

This clone was seen a handful of times. The chain carries TRBV6-5 and TRBJ2-2; 7 positions match TRBD1. V gave up 6 bases and J gave up 4 bases; unmatched junction bases: 8. The germline CDR1 and CDR2 sequences are MNHEY and SVGAGI. The CDR3 consists of 15 residues. The CDR3 DNA sequence: TGTGCCAGCAGAGAGGGACAGATATTCACCGGGGAGCTGTTTTTT. It encodes CASREGQIFTGELFF.

The chain carries TRBV19 and TRBJ1-2; unclear D gene. The CDR3 is made up of 17 amino acids. V shed 5 bases and J shed 7 bases, with 26 bases lying between them. CDR1 and CDR2 (germline): LNHDA, SQIVND (reference sequence). CDR3 coding DNA: TGTGCCAGTAGTCTGCCACGAGGAGCCCACCGAGGGTCTGGCTACACCTTC. Its translation: CASSLPRGAHRGSGYTF.